Following are 19 T cell receptor beta chains from one sample sequenced in a study of cytomegalovirus exposure and HLA in healthy donors. The PCR was carried out with 60 Vbeta primers and 13 Jbeta primers. The table came from immunoSEQ multiplex PCR; TCRdb's copy has only in-frame clones and leaves some out. The table includes more than 95,000 clones, about three quarters detected once. What was sequenced was PBMCs. The source is a woman younger than 45 in good health and CMV-seronegative.

The V call is TRBV4-3, the J call TRBJ2-7, with a weak D call TRBD1 (6 bases). Per germline, CDR1 LGHNA and CDR2 YSLEER. The CDR3 loop spans 16 amino acids. V lost 0 bases, J lost 0 bases, and 12 bases lay in between. The CDR3 DNA reads TGCGCCAGCAGCCAAGATCAGGGGCGTTACTCCTACGAGCAGTACTTC. This gives the protein CASSQDQGRYSYEQYF.

The chain joins TRBV7-9 to TRBJ1-1, with D possibly matching TRBD1 (5 bases). V lost 1 base to trimming and J lost 0 bases, with 9 bases between them. Germline V gives CDR1 SEHNR, CDR2 FQNEAQ (reference sequence). The CDR3 is 15 residues long. The CDR3 coding sequence is TGTGCCAGCAGCTTAGGGGGCCGACTGAACACTGAAGCTTTCTTT. It specifies CASSLGGRLNTEAFF.

This clone was picked up a small number of times. The genes are TRBV9 and TRBJ2-2; TRBD2 matches 12 bases. The CDR3 has 16 amino acids. Per the germline V gene, CDR1 is SGDLS and CDR2 is YYNGEE. V dropped 4 bases and J dropped 7; count of bases not matched to a gene: 8. For the CDR3, the DNA is TGTGCCAGCAGCCCCAGGACTAGCGGGAAGGTCGGGGAGCTGTTTTTT. It is translated as CASSPRTSGKVGELFF.

The J gene is TRBJ1-3, the V gene TRBV6-6, with D tentatively TRBD1 (5 bases). The CDR3 runs to 15 residues. Germline CDR1 reads MNHNY; CDR2 reads SVGAGI (reference sequence). V was clipped by 5 bases and J by 8 bases, with 19 bases between them. The CDR3 DNA reads TGTGCCAGCAGTCGCGGGGAGAGGGGACGAGACACCATATATTTT. Encoded protein: CASSRGERGRDTIYF.

This clone was detected only once. The rearrangement links TRBV18 to TRBJ2-3; 8 nucleotides agree with TRBD2. This CDR3 has 13 amino acids. Per the germline V gene, CDR1 is KGHSH and CDR2 is LQKENI. Trimming took 10 bases from V and 0 from J; bases not matched to a gene: 3. The CDR3 is CATSGGSTDTQYF. CDR3 nucleotide sequence: TGTGCCACCTCGGGGGGGAGCACAGATACGCAGTATTTT.

V gene TRBV6-4 combines with J gene TRBJ1-6; a possible D gene is TRBD1 (5 bases). The CDR3 contains 13 residues. Between the trimmed V and J ends, which lost 8 bases and 8 bases, there was a span of 13 bases. The germline gives CDR1 MRHNA, CDR2 SNTAGT. The CDR3 bases are TGTGCCAGCGGGGCAGAGTTGGATTCACCCCTCCACTTT. It encodes CASGAELDSPLHF.

The CDR3 bases are TGTGCCAGCAGTAGGACAGGGTTTGAGCAGTACTTC. It codes for CASSRTGFEQYF. The chain recombines TRBV6-1 with TRBJ2-7; 8 bases agree with TRBD1. Germline V lookup: CDR1 MNHNS, CDR2 SASEGT. Unmatched junction bases numbered 4, after V lost 5 bases and J lost 7 bases. CDR3 length: 12 residues.

This chain connects TRBV10-3 to TRBJ2-7, with 10 bases fitting TRBD2. CDR1 is ENHRY, CDR2 SYGVKD, per germline. The length of the CDR3 is 14 residues. Trimming cost V 8 bases and J 4 bases; bases outside gene matches: 8. The CDR3 coding sequence is TGTGCCATCGGGCGACTAGCGGGCATTTACGAGCAGTACTTC. It specifies CAIGRLAGIYEQYF.

V and J are TRBV5-1 and TRBJ1-2, with D possibly being TRBD1 (5 bases). The CDR3 runs 15 residues. Trimming cost V 4 bases and J 4 bases, with 17 bases left between them. CDR1 is SGHRS and CDR2 is YFSETQ in the germline V gene. CDR3 in amino acids: CASSPDMNGIYGYTF. CDR3 DNA: TGCGCCAGCAGCCCGGACATGAACGGAATCTATGGCTACACCTTC.

The gene calls are TRBV6-4 and TRBJ2-1; possible D gene TRBD2, 6 bases. V was clipped by 3 bases and J by 3 bases, with 12 bases between them. The germline V gene has CDR1 MRHNA and CDR2 SNTAGT. The CDR3 has 15 amino acids. This chain's CDR3 is CASSDAGTGYNEQFF. For the CDR3, the DNA is TGTGCCAGCAGTGATGCCGGGACTGGCTACAATGAGCAGTTCTTC.

The V gene is TRBV10-1, the J gene TRBJ1-4, with TRBD1 identical over 12 bases. The junction had 0 bases not matched to a gene; V was cut back by 2 bases and J by 5 bases. The germline V gene encodes CDR1 WNHNN and CDR2 SYGVQD (reference sequence). This CDR3 is 15 amino acids long. CDR3 residues: CASSEGTGGNEKLFF. CDR3 DNA sequence: TGCGCCAGCAGTGAGGGGACAGGGGGCAATGAAAAACTGTTTTTT.

There are a few counts of this clone. The CDR3 here is CASSTGQYGYTF. For the CDR3, the DNA is TGTGCCAGTAGTACAGGACAGTATGGCTACACCTTC. The chain employs TRBV19 and TRBJ1-2; perhaps TRBD1 as D (6 bases). The CDR3 has 12 residues. Germline assignment: CDR1 LNHDA and CDR2 SQIVND (reference sequence). V shed 4 bases and J shed 5 bases, with 8 bases lying between them.

This clone has more than one count but fewer than ten. The rearrangement links TRBV7-9 to TRBJ2-5, with 7 bases that match TRBD1. J gave up 2 bases and V 5 bases, and 5 bases lay outside the gene matches. CDR1 and CDR2 (germline): SEHNR, FQNEAQ (reference sequence). The CDR3 has 14 residues. The DNA for the CDR3 is TGTGCCAGCAGCCCCCGGGACAGACAAGAGACCCAGTACTTC. Amino acids: CASSPRDRQETQYF.

This clone has a handful of counts. This rearrangement joins TRBV7-9 to TRBJ1-2, with a possible D match to TRBD1 (5 bases). CDR3 length: 14 residues. V lost 1 base, J lost 4 bases, and 10 bases lay in between. Germline V gives CDR1 SEHNR, CDR2 FQNEAQ (reference sequence). This CDR3 reads CASSLETALYGYTF. The CDR3 nucleotides read TGTGCCAGCAGCTTAGAGACAGCCCTCTATGGCTACACCTTC. Full variable domain (outside the CDR3, taken from reference TRBV7-9 and TRBJ1-2): DTGVSQNPRHKITKRGQNVTFRCDPISEHNRLYWYRQTLGQGPEFLTYFQNEAQLEKSRLLSDRFSAERPKGSFSTLEIQRTEQGDSAMYLCASSLETALYGYTFGSGTRLTVV.

The V and J genes are TRBV11-2 and TRBJ2-7; D may be TRBD2 (8 bases). CDR3 length: 15 residues. Per the germline V gene, CDR1 is SGHAT and CDR2 is FQNNGV. Trimming shortened V by 1 base and J by 2 bases, and 12 bases separated the two germline ends. The CDR3 loop is CASSLVAGQTYEQYF. The CDR3 DNA sequence: TGTGCCAGCAGCTTAGTAGCGGGACAGACCTACGAGCAGTACTTC. Variable domain in full (rest from reference TRBV11-2 and TRBJ2-7): EAGVAQSPRYKIIEKRQSVAFWCNPISGHATLYWYQQILGQGPKLLIQFQNNGVVDDSQLPKDRFSAERLKGVDSTLKIQPAKLEDSAVYLCASSLVAGQTYEQYFGPGTRLTVT.

The chain is built from TRBV25-1 and TRBJ2-7; 10 bases line up with TRBD2. CDR1 is MGHDK and CDR2 is SYGVNS in the germline V gene. The CDR3 runs 13 residues. The V and J ends lost 8 bases and 3 bases, in that order; junction bases with no gene match: 4. The CDR3 spells CASARTSGYEQYF. The DNA for the CDR3 is TGTGCCAGCGCTCGGACTAGCGGCTACGAGCAGTACTTC.

The gene calls are TRBV4-3 and TRBJ2-7; 13 nucleotides line up with TRBD2. Per germline, CDR1 LGHNA and CDR2 YSLEER. The CDR3 loop spans 16 amino acids. V gave up 1 base and J gave up 3 bases; unmatched junction bases: 3. The CDR3 DNA is TGCGCCAGCAGCCAAGGGACTAGCGGGAGTTTCTACGAGCAGTACTTC. It encodes CASSQGTSGSFYEQYF.

The chain employs TRBV9 and TRBJ2-3; 14 bases fit TRBD2. After removal of 4 bases from V and 2 bases from J, the junction contained 9 bases not matched to a gene. The V gene's germline CDR1 is SGDLS and CDR2 YYNGEE. The CDR3 totals 18 residues. This chain's CDR3 is CASSKGLAGEIFTDTQYF. The CDR3 coding sequence is TGTGCCAGCAGCAAGGGACTAGCGGGGGAAATTTTCACAGATACGCAGTATTTT.

This clone was detected only once. The J gene is TRBJ1-2, the V gene TRBV5-4, with 7 bases matching TRBD1. CDR3 length: 14 amino acids. The ends lost 4 bases at V and 3 bases at J; junction bases unmatched: 6. Germline V gene lookup returns CDR1 SGHNT and CDR2 YYREEE (reference sequence). CDR3 bases: TGTGCCAGCAGCCTAGGACAGGCTTACTATGGCTACACCTTC. Translating it yields CASSLGQAYYGYTF.